Listed below are T cell receptor beta chains from one sample, sequenced in a study of cytotoxic CD8 clonotypes in ibrutinib-treated CLL. Sequenced by immunoSEQ multiplex PCR; TCRdb stores in-frame clones only, minus some. There are fewer than 400,000 clones in the sample; roughly 70% occur only once, and around 6.5% lies in the top ten. The sample was PBMCs, taken after 36 months of ibrutinib treatment. The receptors originated from a human donor with chronic lymphocytic leukemia. Each CDR3 is given with its conserved first and last residue. The D gene is left open where the match is weak. The size of a clone is reported for some rows only, either as once, few or many, or as a class for expanded clones.

clone size	D gene	V gene	J gene	CDR3 DNA	CDR3 protein
.	.	TRBV11-2	TRBJ2-7	TGTGCCAGCAGCTTAGTCCTGGGTGGCTACGAGCAGTACTTC	CASSLVLGGYEQYF
.	.	TRBV2	TRBJ2-7	TGTGCCAGCAGTGTAAAAGGCAGGGTGGTCAACGAGCAGTACTTC	CASSVKGRVVNEQYF
.	.	TRBV5-4	TRBJ1-2	TGTGCCAGCAGCCCATCAGGAGGCTATGGCTACACCTTC	CASSPSGGYGYTF
few	.	TRBV29-1	TRBJ1-2	TGCAGCGTTGACAGGGCTTATGGCTACACCTTC	CSVDRAYGYTF
.	.	TRBV18	TRBJ2-7	TGTGCCAGCTCTACGGGTCCACCCTACGAGCAGTACTTC	CASSTGPPYEQYF
.	.	TRBV25-1	TRBJ1-1	TGTGCCAGCAGTGAATTTGGGACGTCGAACACTGAAGCTTTCTTT	CASSEFGTSNTEAFF
.	.	TRBV27	TRBJ2-3	TGTGCCAGCAGTGCCAGGGTCACAGATACGCAGTATTTT	CASSARVTDTQYF
.	TRBD2	TRBV6-6	TRBJ2-7	TGTGCCAGCAGTTACCCCGGGACTAGGAACGAGCAGTACTTC	CASSYPGTRNEQYF
.	.	TRBV27	TRBJ2-3	TGTGCCAGCAGTTGGGCAGGGAAGGGCACAGATACGCAGTATTTT	CASSWAGKGTDTQYF
few	.	TRBV5-1	TRBJ2-3	TGCGCCAGCAGCTTGTGGGCGCAGGGAGATACGCAGTATTTT	CASSLWAQGDTQYF
.	TRBD2	TRBV6-1	TRBJ2-1	TGTGCCAGCACTCCTAGCGGGAGCTACAATGAGCAGTTCTTC	CASTPSGSYNEQFF
.	TRBD1	TRBV27	TRBJ2-7	TGTGCCAGCAGTTTGCGGAGAGGGGGCTGGGGGTCCTACGAGCAGTACTTC	CASSLRRGGWGSYEQYF
.	TRBD1	TRBV25-1	TRBJ1-1	TGTGCCAGCAGTGTAGGGGGCTCTGAAGCTTTCTTT	CASSVGGSEAFF
.	.	TRBV4-3	TRBJ2-1	TGCGCCAGCAGCCAAGAAAGGCGGACTGGCTTCGAGCAGTTCTTC	CASSQERRTGFEQFF
.	TRBD1	TRBV29-1	TRBJ1-2	TGCAGCGTTGACGACAGGGGAAACTATGGCTACACCTTC	CSVDDRGNYGYTF
few	TRBD2	TRBV19	TRBJ2-2	TGTGCCAGTAGTACCCCACCGGGACTAGCGGGAATTGCCGGGGAGCTGTTTTTT	CASSTPPGLAGIAGELFF
once	.	TRBV9	TRBJ2-3	TGTGCCAGCAGCAAAGTCTCTGATACGCAGTATTTT	CASSKVSDTQYF
.	.	TRBV29-1	TRBJ2-7	TGCAGCGGCGTGATCGAAGTCCTTAGCTCCTACGAGCAGTACTTC	CSGVIEVLSSYEQYF
.	.	TRBV5-1	TRBJ1-2	TGCGCCAGCAGCTTGGACCGTCCCCCCTCGGGACCGAACTATGGCTACACCTTC	CASSLDRPPSGPNYGYTF
few	TRBD2	TRBV10-1	TRBJ2-1	TGCGCCAGCAGTGGGACTAGTAACCATGAGCAGTTCTTC	CASSGTSNHEQFF
.	TRBD1	TRBV7-9	TRBJ2-2	TGTGCCAGCAGCTTGTGGACAGGGGGCGCAGGCGGGGAGCTGTTTTTT	CASSLWTGGAGGELFF
.	TRBD1	TRBV28	TRBJ1-2	TGTGCCGCCAGGACAGGGAGCTATGGCTACACCTTC	CAARTGSYGYTF
once	TRBD2	TRBV5-1	TRBJ2-3	TGCGCCAGCAGCTTGGCGGGGGGAGGGCCGTCAGATACGCAGTATTTT	CASSLAGGGPSDTQYF
.	.	TRBV7-6	TRBJ1-1	TGTGCCAGCAGCTTAGCCGGGGGAGCGGCTTTCTTT	CASSLAGGAAFF
few	.	TRBV4-1	TRBJ1-2	TGCGCCAGCAGACAAACAGGGACGTTCTCTGGCTACACCTTC	CASRQTGTFSGYTF
.	TRBD2	TRBV30	TRBJ2-1	TGTGCCTTACAGGGACTAGGGGGTGGTCCATACAATGAGCAGTTCTTC	CALQGLGGGPYNEQFF
.	.	TRBV11-3	TRBJ2-2	TGTGCCAGCAGCTTAGGCCTAGTGGCGACCGGGGAGCTGTTTTTT	CASSLGLVATGELFF
.	TRBD2	TRBV7-2	TRBJ2-1	TGTGCCAGCAGCCCACAATGGGGACTAGGCGGACCCCTTTTGAATGAGCAGTTCTTC	CASSPQWGLGGPLLNEQFF
.	TRBD2	TRBV9	TRBJ2-3	TGTGCCAGCAGCTCGGGACTAGCGGGAGGCCGGGGCACAGATACGCAGTATTTT	CASSSGLAGGRGTDTQYF
.	TRBD2	TRBV7-6	TRBJ2-7	TGTGCCAGCAGCCAGGGACTAGAATACGAGCAGTACTTC	CASSQGLEYEQYF
few	.	TRBV27	TRBJ2-2	TGTGCCAGCAGTTGGGGGACCCTCCCCGGGGAGCTGTTTTTT	CASSWGTLPGELFF
.	.	TRBV5-8	TRBJ2-6	TGTGCCAGCCGGATCTCTGGGGCCAACGTCCTGACTTTC	CASRISGANVLTF
.	.	TRBV19	TRBJ2-5	TGTGCCAGTAGTACGGATTCGGTAGGGCAAGAGACCCAGTACTTC	CASSTDSVGQETQYF
few	.	TRBV6-1	TRBJ1-2	TGTGCCAGCAGTGAAAGCAGGAGGTACTATGGCTACACCTTC	CASSESRRYYGYTF
.	.	TRBV4-3	TRBJ2-2	TGCGCCAGCAGCCGACGTCTCGGGCTAGGGGACACCGGGGAGCTGTTTTTT	CASSRRLGLGDTGELFF
many	.	TRBV4-1	TRBJ1-4	TGCGCCAGCAGCCAAGATCGGCTAATCAATGAAAAACTGTTTTTT	CASSQDRLINEKLFF
.	TRBD2	TRBV27	TRBJ2-1	TGTGCCAGCAGTCCCTTTGCGGGAGGGATGAACAATGAGCAGTTCTTC	CASSPFAGGMNNEQFF
.	.	TRBV29-1	TRBJ2-3	TGCAGCGTTGATGGGGTCTCCTACACAGATACGCAGTATTTT	CSVDGVSYTDTQYF
.	.	TRBV29-1	TRBJ2-1	TGCAGCGTTGAACCACCGAATTACGGAGAGCAGTTCTTC	CSVEPPNYGEQFF
.	TRBD1	TRBV5-4	TRBJ2-7	TGTGCCACTGGGACAGTTTACCACGAGCAGTACTTC	CATGTVYHEQYF
.	.	TRBV28	TRBJ1-5	TGTGCCAGCAGTTTACCGGGCGGAGTTGGCAATCAGCCCCAGCATTTT	CASSLPGGVGNQPQHF
.	TRBD1	TRBV11-2	TRBJ2-7	TGTGCCAGCAGCTTAGCCCCGGGACAGACCTACGAGCAGTACTTC	CASSLAPGQTYEQYF
.	.	TRBV9	TRBJ2-2	TGTGCCAGCAGCGTAGAGGGTCCGCAGGGCACCGGGGAGCTGTTTTTT	CASSVEGPQGTGELFF
.	TRBD1	TRBV4-1	TRBJ1-3	TGCGCCAGCAGCCAAGCCCAGGACAGGTGGGGAAACACCATATATTTT	CASSQAQDRWGNTIYF
.	TRBD1	TRBV18	TRBJ1-2	TGTGCCAGCTCTCTCGACAGGGATTTTTGGTATGGCTACACCTTC	CASSLDRDFWYGYTF
.	.	TRBV6-6	TRBJ1-2	TGTGCCAGCAGCCTCCGGTCACTCTATGGCTACACCTTC	CASSLRSLYGYTF
.	TRBD1	TRBV28	TRBJ1-4	TGTGCCAGCAGTTTAGTAGGGGGCGCAACTAATGAAAAACTGTTTTTT	CASSLVGGATNEKLFF
.	TRBD2	TRBV2	TRBJ2-5	TGTGCCAGCCGAGGACTAGCGGAGACCCAGTACTTC	CASRGLAETQYF
.	.	TRBV7-8	TRBJ2-7	TGTGCCAGCAGCTTAGCGTTGGTTACCTCCTACGAGCAGTACTTC	CASSLALVTSYEQYF
.	TRBD2	TRBV6-5	TRBJ2-7	TGTGCCAGCAGTTACGCGGGGGATAAGTACGAGCAGTACTTC	CASSYAGDKYEQYF
.	TRBD1	TRBV4-3	TRBJ2-7	TGCGCCAGCAGTCCCGGGACAGGGTCTTCCTACGAGCAGTACTTC	CASSPGTGSSYEQYF